This is a list of T cell receptor beta chains from one sample in a study of blood T cell repertoires in COVID-19. Method: immunoSEQ multiplex PCR; TCRdb's copy keeps in-frame clones and lacks some. The table lists fewer than 200,000 clones, 80% to 90% of them singletons, with roughly 9% in the top ten. Material for sequencing was PBMCs or T cells enriched from blood (not recorded which). All receptors come from a woman between 18 and 30 years old who had recovered from COVID-19. CDR3s include the opening cysteine and the closing phenylalanine or tryptophan. The D gene is left open where the match is weak. Size is omitted from some rows. Given values are once, few, many or a class for expanded clones.

V	D	size	J	DNA	CDR3
TRBV6-5	-	-	TRBJ1-3	TGTGCCAGCAGTTACTCGAGAGTATCAGGGGCGAACACCATATATTTT	CASSYSRVSGANTIYF
TRBV7-9	-	once	TRBJ2-7	TGTGCCATCGTACAGCGGTACTACGAGCAGTACTTC	CAIVQRYYEQYF
TRBV7-3	TRBD2	-	TRBJ2-7	TGTGCCAGCAGCCCGAGAAGCGGGAACATTTACGAGCAGTACTTC	CASSPRSGNIYEQYF
TRBV29-1	-	-	TRBJ1-1	TGCAGCGTTGCCGCGGGCGCGAACACTGAAGCTTTCTTT	CSVAAGANTEAFF
TRBV19	TRBD1	-	TRBJ2-7	TGTGCCAGTAGTATTACGGGACAGGTAACCTACGAGCAGTACTTC	CASSITGQVTYEQYF
TRBV6-9	TRBD2	-	TRBJ2-1	TGTGCCAGCAGTTACCCCATCGGCGGGAGTTCCTACAATGAGCAGTTCTTC	CASSYPIGGSSYNEQFF
TRBV11-1	TRBD1	-	TRBJ2-2	TGTGCCAGCAGCTTGGACAGGACCGGGGAGCTGTTTTTT	CASSLDRTGELFF
TRBV3-1/TRBV3-2	TRBD1	-	TRBJ2-7	TGTGCCAGCAGCCAAGGAGGGACAGGGGGCTACGAGCAGTACTTC	CASSQGGTGGYEQYF
TRBV5-1	TRBD2	-	TRBJ2-1	TGCGCCAGCACCCCTAGCGGGAGGACTTTTATGAGCTCCTACAATGAGCAGTTCTTC	CASTPSGRTFMSSYNEQFF
TRBV28	-	-	TRBJ2-7	TGTGCCAGCACCTTACAGGGAGCTTCCTACGAGCAGTACTTC	CASTLQGASYEQYF
TRBV27	-	-	TRBJ2-7	TGTGCCAGCAGTTCCGACCTCACGGGTTACGAGCAGTACTTC	CASSSDLTGYEQYF
TRBV28	-	-	TRBJ1-2	TGTGCCAGTACCCCAGGGGTCACTAACTATGGCTACACCTTC	CASTPGVTNYGYTF